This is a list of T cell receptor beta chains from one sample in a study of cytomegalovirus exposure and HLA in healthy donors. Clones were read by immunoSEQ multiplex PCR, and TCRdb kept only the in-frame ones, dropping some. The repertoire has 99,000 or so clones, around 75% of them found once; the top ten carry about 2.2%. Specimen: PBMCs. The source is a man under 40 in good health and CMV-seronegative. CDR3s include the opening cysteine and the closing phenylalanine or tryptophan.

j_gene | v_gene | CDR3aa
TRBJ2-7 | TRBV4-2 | CASSQYGGQREKLFYEQYF
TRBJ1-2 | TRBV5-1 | CASTRMQGAYGYTF
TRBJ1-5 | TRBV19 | CASSRSAGVGQPQHF
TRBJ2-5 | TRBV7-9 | CASSPDRVGETQYF
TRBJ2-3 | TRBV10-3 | CAISGVRAGADTQYF
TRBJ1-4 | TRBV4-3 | CASSQGTGSESNEKLFF
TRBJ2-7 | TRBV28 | CASSSAVGQYF
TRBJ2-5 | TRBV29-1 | CSVALAGGEERAQYF
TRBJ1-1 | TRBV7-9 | CASSLRGQTVLLGEAFF
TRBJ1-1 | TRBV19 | CASSVWTGVRNTEAFF
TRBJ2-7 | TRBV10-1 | CASKGQGGNEQYF
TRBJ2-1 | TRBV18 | CASSPQHGNEQFF
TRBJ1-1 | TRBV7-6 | CASSPGGENTEAFF
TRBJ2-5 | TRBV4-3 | CASSQDSGGARETQYF
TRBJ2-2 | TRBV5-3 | CARSLASRTDNTGELFF
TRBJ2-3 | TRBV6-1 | CASSPGGTDTQYF
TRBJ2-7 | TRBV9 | CASSGGQGSNEQYF
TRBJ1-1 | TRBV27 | CASSLRRDTEAFF
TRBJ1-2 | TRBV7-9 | CASSSGEQGYTF
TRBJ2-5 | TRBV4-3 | CASSQEGASGRQETQYF
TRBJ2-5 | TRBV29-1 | CSVELGGTGGRETQYF
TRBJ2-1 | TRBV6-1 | CASSASTSGNYNEQFF
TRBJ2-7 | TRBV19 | CASSYAPGLSYEQYF
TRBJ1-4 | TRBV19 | CASSKGGGDEKLFF
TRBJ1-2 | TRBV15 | CATSRVAAVYGYTF
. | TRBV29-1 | CSVEVVRGLGYEQYF
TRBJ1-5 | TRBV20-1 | CSARAREPQHF
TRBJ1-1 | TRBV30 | CAWTHLQGATEAFF
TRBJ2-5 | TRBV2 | CATCRDRQETQYF
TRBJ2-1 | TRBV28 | CASSFLSVGLYNEQFF
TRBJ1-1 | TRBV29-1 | CSVEHNRDTEAFF
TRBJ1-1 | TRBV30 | CAWRTIMNTEAFF
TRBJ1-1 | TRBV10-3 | CAIASFGGGNTEAFF
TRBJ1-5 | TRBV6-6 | CASSYHQGGNQPQHF
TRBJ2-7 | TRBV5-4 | CASSLSSGGGVYEQYF
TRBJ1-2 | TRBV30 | CAWGGATSYGYTF
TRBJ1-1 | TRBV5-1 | CASSWRGQTEAFF
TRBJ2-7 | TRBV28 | CASSLVSSGTYYEQYF
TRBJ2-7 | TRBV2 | CASSAGTGVYEQYF
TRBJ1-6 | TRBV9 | CASSPGEHNSPLHF
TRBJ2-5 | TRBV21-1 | CASRGKDRVDRETQYF
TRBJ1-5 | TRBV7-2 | CASSRGGDGSQPQHF
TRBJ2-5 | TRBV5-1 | CASSLGGVPQETQYF
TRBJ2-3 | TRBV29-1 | CSVRMGGRYTDTQYF
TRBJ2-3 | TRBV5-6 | CASSWTSGVTDTQYF
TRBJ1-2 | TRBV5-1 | CASSVTDMTYGYTF
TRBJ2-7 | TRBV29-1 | CSVAGGTSGIREQYF
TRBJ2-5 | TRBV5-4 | CASSLVVGTGAETQYF